Listed below are T cell receptor beta chains from one sample, sequenced in a study of blood T cell repertoires in COVID-19. TCRdb's table, derived via immunoSEQ multiplex PCR, lists solely in-frame clones and lacks some. The profile shows 70,000 or so clones, approximately 87% of them singletons. The sample comprised peripheral blood. All receptors derive from a man aged 50-60 years with active COVID-19. CDR3s include the opening cysteine and the closing phenylalanine or tryptophan. A D gene is named only where the DNA matches it firmly. Not every row has a clone size; where given, it reads once, few, many or a size class.

d_gene,j_gene,v_gene,abundance,CDR3nt,CDR3aa
.,TRBJ1-4,TRBV7-9,.,TGTGCCAGCAGCTTCAGCGGTGGGAGTACTAATGAAAAACTGTTTTTT,CASSFSGGSTNEKLFF
.,TRBJ1-5,TRBV4-1,.,TGCGCCAGCAGCCAAGCCAGGGGAATTGGTCAGCCCCAGCATTTT,CASSQARGIGQPQHF
.,TRBJ2-5,TRBV29-1,.,TGCAGCGTTGAAGATCTTGGAAGGGGGCAAGAGACCCAGTACTTC,CSVEDLGRGQETQYF
.,TRBJ1-5,TRBV18,once,TGTGCCAGCTCACCCGGACCAACAGGGTACGATCAGCCCCAGCATTTT,CASSPGPTGYDQPQHF
TRBD2,TRBJ2-3,TRBV9,.,TGTGCCAGCAGCGTAGCGGCTAGCGGAAGCACAGATACGCAGTATTTT,CASSVAASGSTDTQYF
.,TRBJ1-3,TRBV19,.,TGTGCCAGTAGTGAGGATGGCTCTGGAAACACCATATATTTT,CASSEDGSGNTIYF
TRBD1,TRBJ2-1,TRBV29-1,once,TGCAGCGTTGAATCACCGGACAGGAGCTCCTACAATGAGCAGTTCTTC,CSVESPDRSSYNEQFF
TRBD1,TRBJ1-2,TRBV28,.,TGTGCCAGCAGCCTAGACAGGGCCTCTGGCTACACCTTC,CASSLDRASGYTF
TRBD1,TRBJ2-1,TRBV11-1,.,TGTGCCAGCAGCTTAGAGGGACAGGGGGGATACAATGAGCAGTTCTTC,CASSLEGQGGYNEQFF
TRBD2,TRBJ2-1,TRBV7-6,.,TGTGCCAGCAGCCTGCCCTGGACTAGCGGGAACTCCTACAATGAGCAGTTCTTC,CASSLPWTSGNSYNEQFF
TRBD1,TRBJ1-2,TRBV28,.,TGTGCCAGCAGTTTACGAAACCTTCACGGGACAGTACCGGGCTACACCTTC,CASSLRNLHGTVPGYTF
TRBD2,TRBJ2-3,TRBV11-3,.,TGTGCCAGCAGCTTGGATAGCGGGAGCGCAGATACGCAGTATTTT,CASSLDSGSADTQYF
TRBD1,TRBJ2-7,TRBV7-2,.,TGTGCCAGCAGCTTCGCCATGGGGACAGGTGGCTCCTACGAGCAGTACTTC,CASSFAMGTGGSYEQYF
TRBD1,TRBJ2-7,TRBV27,.,TGTGCCAGCAGTTCGGATCCCGGGACAGGATACTCCTACGAGCAGTACTTC,CASSSDPGTGYSYEQYF
TRBD1,TRBJ1-6,TRBV6-5,few,TGTGCCAGCAGTACGGGACAGGGTAGCTCACCCCTCCACTTT,CASSTGQGSSPLHF
.,TRBJ1-5,TRBV6-2/TRBV6-3,.,TGTGCCAGCAGTCGCAGGAATCAGCCCCAGCATTTT,CASSRRNQPQHF
.,TRBJ1-1,TRBV12-3/TRBV12-4,.,TGTGCCAGCAGTTTGGGGGCGAACACTGAAGCTTTCTTT,CASSLGANTEAFF
TRBD1,TRBJ2-7,TRBV10-3,.,TGTGCCATCAGTGATGACAGGGGCGAGCAGTACTTC,CAISDDRGEQYF
.,TRBJ2-3,TRBV7-3,once,TGTGCCAGCAGCTTAGGTTTGGGAGCAGTAGATACGCAGTATTTT,CASSLGLGAVDTQYF
TRBD2,TRBJ2-1,TRBV6-2/TRBV6-3,.,TGTGCCAGCAGTTATCAACTAGCGGAACTCTACAATGAGCAGTTCTTC,CASSYQLAELYNEQFF
TRBD1,TRBJ1-2,TRBV19,.,TGTGCCAGTAATACGGGACAGCACTATGGCTACACCTTC,CASNTGQHYGYTF
.,TRBJ1-3,TRBV19,.,TGTGCCAGTAGCCCCCAGGTAGGAGGCGGAAACACCATATATTTT,CASSPQVGGGNTIYF
.,TRBJ1-1,TRBV7-2,.,TGTGCCAGCAGCTTAGAGGGCAGGGTGAACACTGAAGCTTTCTTT,CASSLEGRVNTEAFF
.,TRBJ2-3,TRBV7-9,few,TGTGCCAGCGTGCGGGATTCTAGCACAGATACGCAGTATTTT,CASVRDSSTDTQYF
.,TRBJ2-7,TRBV9,.,TGTGCCAGCAGCGTATTCCAGGGGGGCAACGAGCAGTACTTC,CASSVFQGGNEQYF
.,TRBJ1-5,TRBV7-2,few,TGTGCCAGCAGCCCCGGCGGCGGTAGCAATCAGCCCCAGCATTTT,CASSPGGGSNQPQHF
TRBD2,TRBJ2-1,TRBV2,.,TGTGCCAGCAGTGAAATGGGACTAGCGGCTTTCTCCTACAATGAGCAGTTCTTC,CASSEMGLAAFSYNEQFF
TRBD1,TRBJ1-5,TRBV27,few,TGTGCCAGCAGTTTAGTGGGACAGGGCACTCAGCCCCAGCATTTT,CASSLVGQGTQPQHF
.,TRBJ1-3,TRBV19,.,TGTGCCAGTAGTCCCTCAGGGATCCCTGGAAACACCATATATTTT,CASSPSGIPGNTIYF
.,TRBJ2-3,TRBV6-2/TRBV6-3,once,TGTGCCAGCACCCCCTCGGGCAGGGTAGTAGATACGCAGTATTTT,CASTPSGRVVDTQYF
TRBD2,TRBJ2-1,TRBV7-2,.,TGTGCCAGCAGCTTAGCGCCTAGCGGGAGGGCAAATGAGCAGTTCTTC,CASSLAPSGRANEQFF
.,TRBJ1-1,TRBV10-2,.,TGCGCCAGCAGTGAGCCAGGACAGTTGACTGAAGCTTTCTTT,CASSEPGQLTEAFF
TRBD2,TRBJ2-7,TRBV3-1/TRBV3-2,.,TGTGCCAGCAGCCAAGCGAGCGGGAGGGCCGGGGAGCAGTACTTC,CASSQASGRAGEQYF
TRBD1,TRBJ2-7,TRBV3-1/TRBV3-2,.,TGTGCCAGCAGCCAAGTGACAGGGGCCTACGAGCAGTACTTC,CASSQVTGAYEQYF
.,TRBJ2-3,TRBV9,.,TGTGCCAGCAGCGTTATAGCAGATACGCAGTATTTT,CASSVIADTQYF
.,TRBJ2-1,TRBV5-1,.,TGCGCCAGCAGCTTGGTCCAGGGAGGCCGCAATGAGCAGTTCTTC,CASSLVQGGRNEQFF
.,TRBJ1-1,TRBV11-2,.,TGTGCCAGCAGCTGGGCGCGGGACGGCACTGAAGCTTTCTTT,CASSWARDGTEAFF
TRBD2,TRBJ2-7,TRBV6-2/TRBV6-3,.,TGTGCCAGCAGCCGCCAGCGGGAGTTGCTCCACGAGCAGTACTTC,CASSRQRELLHEQYF
.,TRBJ2-1,TRBV9,.,TGTGCCAGCAGCGCCAGCGGTGGGACATTCTCCTACAATGAGCAGTTCTTC,CASSASGGTFSYNEQFF
.,TRBJ2-3,TRBV18,.,TGTGCCAGCTCACCTCGGACTGGGGTCGATACGCAGTATTTT,CASSPRTGVDTQYF
.,TRBJ2-1,TRBV10-2,.,TGCGCCAGCAGTGGGGTTGCTAGTGCGTACAATGAGCAGTTCTTC,CASSGVASAYNEQFF
.,TRBJ1-5,TRBV28,.,TGTGCCAGCAGCCCCGGGGGGGCAAGCAATCAGCCCCAGCATTTT,CASSPGGASNQPQHF
TRBD2,TRBJ2-1,TRBV7-9,.,TGTGCCAGCAGCCGTAGCGGGAGCTCCTACAATGAGCAGTTCTTC,CASSRSGSSYNEQFF
.,TRBJ2-1,TRBV27,.,TGTGCCAGCAGTTTATGGCAGGGTATGAATGAGCAGTTCTTC,CASSLWQGMNEQFF
.,TRBJ2-5,TRBV5-6,.,TGTGCCAGCAGCTCCATTCGGACAACCCAAGAGACCCAGTACTTC,CASSSIRTTQETQYF
.,TRBJ1-2,TRBV3-1/TRBV3-2,.,TGTGCCAGCAGCCTCAGTGGGGCCGACAACTATGGCTACACCTTC,CASSLSGADNYGYTF
.,TRBJ1-6,TRBV7-8,.,TGTGCCAGCAGCTTAACCACCGGGACATCCCTCCACTTT,CASSLTTGTSLHF
.,TRBJ1-1,TRBV5-4,.,TGTGCCAGCAGCTTGGACCGCAACCCGGGTGAAGCTTTCTTT,CASSLDRNPGEAFF
TRBD1,TRBJ2-5,TRBV14,.,TGTGCCAGCAGCGACTGGGACAGTCGGGAGACCCAGTACTTC,CASSDWDSRETQYF
.,TRBJ1-5,TRBV5-8,few,TGTGCCAGCAGCCCCGGACTTAGCAATCAGCCCCAGCATTTT,CASSPGLSNQPQHF
TRBD1,TRBJ2-1,TRBV18,.,TGTGCCAGCTCAGCCAGGACAGGGTTCAATGAGCAGTTCTTC,CASSARTGFNEQFF
TRBD1,TRBJ1-2,TRBV4-3,.,TGCGCCAGCAGCCAAGGAGACAGGGAAGGTGGCTACACCTTC,CASSQGDREGGYTF
.,TRBJ1-2,TRBV3-1/TRBV3-2,.,TGTGCCAGCAGCCGGCAGGGAAACTATGGCTACACCTTC,CASSRQGNYGYTF
.,TRBJ2-1,TRBV5-4,.,TGTGCCAGCAGCTTGCCAGGGGTTAGCTCCTACAATGAGCAGTTCTTC,CASSLPGVSSYNEQFF
.,TRBJ1-1,TRBV5-1,.,TGCGCCAGCAGCTTCAATCAGGGTGTCGCTTTCTTT,CASSFNQGVAFF
.,TRBJ2-2,TRBV12-3/TRBV12-4,few,TGTGCCAGCAGCAGGGGGGAGCTGTTTTTT,CASSRGELFF
.,TRBJ2-7,TRBV6-2/TRBV6-3,.,TGTGCCAGCAGTTACAGGGGTTACGAGCAGTACTTC,CASSYRGYEQYF